The 24 T cell receptor beta chains reported below all come from one sample, sequenced in a study of shared clonotypes between healthy human individuals. Profiled with immunoSEQ multiplex PCR; TCRdb holds only in-frame clones, not every one. Among 1 million to 1.3 million clones listed, approximately 78% were seen once. The sequencing input was memory CD4+ T cells from PBMCs. Subset: CD45RA-negative fraction. Receptors originate from a man aged 18-30 years in good health. Some clones in this sample may be carry-over from other donors' samples.

As regards this clone: Since a much larger clone is just one base distant, this may be a read error. CDR3 sequence (DNA): TGTGCCAGCAGCTTACAATACGAGGGGCACGAGCAGTACTTC. Translation gives CASSLQYEGHEQYF. The chain is built from TRBV11-3 and TRBJ2-7; possibly TRBD1 or TRBD2 for D (5 bases each). The CDR3 totals 14 residues. Germline CDR1 reads SGHNT; CDR2 reads YENEEA. V lost 2 bases, J lost 5 bases, and 13 bases lay in between.

V usage is TRBV5-1 and J usage is TRBJ2-3; no reliable D call. Germline V gene data show CDR1 as SGHRS and CDR2 as YFSETQ. V was clipped by 6 bases and J by 4 bases, with 12 bases between them. This CDR3 spans 13 amino acids. CDR3 nucleotide sequence: TGCGCCAGCACCGGACGCACCCCAGATACGCAGTATTTT. Translated, it gives CASTGRTPDTQYF.

The chain couples TRBV6-1 to TRBJ2-5, with D unclear. Trimming took 6 bases from V and 4 from J, leaving 12 bases between them. Germline lookup yields CDR1 MNHNS and CDR2 SASEGT. The length of the CDR3 is 13 residues. CDR3 sequence (DNA): TGTGCCAGCAGCGTCCAGGACCGAGAGACCCAGTACTTC. This gives the protein CASSVQDRETQYF.

Note on this clone: Other DNA sequences within the sample encode an identical CDR3. The chain joins TRBV5-1 to TRBJ1-3; no clear D. Trimming removed 0 bases at V and 0 bases at J, with 10 bases between. CDR1 and CDR2 from the germline V gene are SGHRS and YFSETQ. This CDR3 contains 16 residues. CDR3 sequence: CASSLGQALSGNTIYF. The CDR3 bases are TGCGCCAGCAGCTTGGGTCAGGCGCTCTCTGGAAACACCATATATTTT. Looking up the rest from reference TRBV5-1 and TRBJ1-3 gives the full variable domain: KAGVTQTPRYLIKTRGQQVTLSCSPISGHRSVSWYQQTPGQGLQFLFEYFSETQRNKGNFPGRFSGRQFSNSRSEMNVSTLELGDSALYLCASSLGQALSGNTIYFGEGSWLTVV.

This clone was observed a single time. J is TRBJ2-7 and V is TRBV7-9; 9 positions agree with TRBD1. In germline, CDR1 is SEHNR, CDR2 FQNEAQ (reference sequence). The CDR3 runs 16 residues. With V trimmed by 2 bases and J by 4 bases, 9 bases remained unmatched. Written as DNA, the CDR3 is TGTGCCAGCAGCTTATCTCCGGGACAGGGTCTTTACGAGCAGTACTTC. Its translation: CASSLSPGQGLYEQYF.

This clone was found once. The genes are TRBV28 and TRBJ1-2, with 7 bases that match TRBD1. Germline assignment: CDR1 MDHEN and CDR2 SYDVKM. The CDR3 has 14 residues. V lost 6 bases, J lost 8 bases, and 12 bases stayed unmatched. CDR3 bases: TGTGCCAGCAGACAGGGGTCGGGAGTGTGGGGCTACACCTTC. Protein product: CASRQGSGVWGYTF.

Many counts were recorded for this clone. Distinct nucleotide sequences in the sample also encode this CDR3. The chain recombines TRBV7-8 with TRBJ2-2; 8 bases are shared with TRBD2. Germline V gene sequence: CDR1 SGHVS, CDR2 FQNEAQ. The CDR3 has 15 residues. Trimming removed 7 bases from V and 5 bases from J; junction bases left unmatched: 9. In DNA, the CDR3 is TGTGCCAGCACCTCCGGGGCTAGCGGGACCGGGGAGCTGTTTTTT. Amino acids: CASTSGASGTGELFF.

The chain uses TRBV15 and TRBJ2-5; D might be TRBD1 or TRBD2, each matching 5 bases. CDR3 length equals 14 residues. CDR1 is LNHNV and CDR2 is YYDKDF in the germline V gene (reference sequence). The ends were cut back, 8 bases at V and 5 bases at J, with 18 bases in the middle. The CDR3 sequence: CATQRDVEVETQYF. The CDR3, as DNA: TGTGCCACCCAAAGGGACGTAGAGGTGGAGACCCAGTACTTC. The variable domain in full, with the rest retrieved from reference TRBV15 and TRBJ2-5, is DAMVIQNPRYQVTQFGKPVTLSCSQTLNHNVMYWYQQKSSQAPKLLFHYYDKDFNNEADTPDNFQSRRPNTSFCFLDIRSPGLGDTAMYLCATQRDVEVETQYFGPGTRLLVL.

The chain is built from TRBV18 and TRBJ1-2; D may be TRBD1 (6 bases). This CDR3 is built from 14 residues. V shed 2 bases and J shed 5 bases, with 12 bases lying between them. Looked up from germline, CDR1 is KGHSH and CDR2 is LQKENI. This CDR3 is CASSPSDRRYGYTF. CDR3 nucleotide sequence: TGTGCCAGCTCACCATCTGACAGGCGATATGGCTACACCTTC.

This clone came up many times. This sample also contains other DNA sequences that code for the same CDR3. V is TRBV2 and J is TRBJ2-3; 10 bases are a match to TRBD2. V lost 6 bases, J lost 1 base, and 4 bases stayed unmatched. This CDR3 region has 15 residues. The V gene's germline CDR1 is SNHLY and CDR2 FYNNEI. The CDR3 reads CASSGAGGGTDTQYF. As DNA, the CDR3 is TGTGCCAGCAGCGGAGCGGGAGGGGGCACAGATACGCAGTATTTT.

The chain joins TRBV4-2 to TRBJ2-5, with TRBD2 matching over 10 bases. This CDR3 comprises 16 residues. Germline V CDR1 and CDR2: LGHNA, YNFKEQ. Trimming took 4 bases from V and 4 from J; bases not matched to a gene: 9. In DNA form, the CDR3 reads TGTGCCAGCAGCCTTAACTCCGGGACTAGCGCAGAGACCCAGTACTTC. Translation: CASSLNSGTSAETQYF.

The chain uses TRBV6-5 and TRBJ2-7, with TRBD2 matching 8 bases. This CDR3 spans 12 amino acids. CDR1 is MNHEY and CDR2 is SVGAGI in the germline V gene. CDR3 DNA: TGTGGGAGGCTAGCGGGTCCCCACGAGCAGTACTTC. Residues: CGRLAGPHEQYF.

The chain joins TRBV4-2 to TRBJ1-1; D might be TRBD1 (6 bases). This CDR3 is 14 amino acids long. In germline, CDR1 is LGHNA, CDR2 YNFKEQ. V lost 1 base, J lost 11 bases, and 17 bases lay in between. The CDR3 here is CASSQGLDSQGAFF. CDR3 in DNA: TGTGCCAGCAGCCAAGGCCTGGACAGCCAGGGGGCTTTCTTT.

This clone has a single count. The CDR3 loop reads CASSWGGSSSNQPQHF. The CDR3 region has the DNA TGTGCCAGCAGTTGGGGGGGCTCTTCCAGCAATCAGCCCCAGCATTTT. The gene calls are TRBV6-6 and TRBJ1-5; D is possibly TRBD1 (6 bases). V lost 4 bases, J lost 1 base, and 14 bases lay in between. The CDR3 extends over 16 amino acids. Germline assignment: CDR1 MNHNY and CDR2 SVGAGI (reference sequence).

With respect to this clone: The same CDR3 is also encoded by other DNA sequences in this sample. The V call is TRBV7-2, the J call TRBJ2-5; unclear D gene. Trimming left V 5 bases short and J 4 bases short, with 5 bases between. The CDR3 has 11 amino acids. CDR1 is SGHTA, CDR2 FQGNSA, per germline. CDR3 in DNA: TGTGCCAGCAGCCCCGGAGAGACCCAGTACTTC. Translation: CASSPGETQYF.

J is TRBJ2-3 and V is TRBV14; D not certain. CDR1 and CDR2 from the germline V gene are SGHDN and FVKESK. Trimming left V 1 base short and J 0 bases short, with 8 bases between. The CDR3 extends over 15 amino acids. The CDR3 nucleotides are TGTGCCAGCAGCCAAGGGGCGGCTAGCACAGATACGCAGTATTTT. This gives the protein CASSQGAASTDTQYF.

This sequence joins TRBV11-2 and TRBJ2-5, with TRBD2 as a possible D gene (5 bases). This CDR3 has 15 amino acids. V lost 5 bases to trimming and J lost 5 bases, with 18 bases between them. Per the germline V gene, CDR1 is SGHAT and CDR2 is FQNNGV. This chain's CDR3 is CASSPRAGIRETQYF. CDR3 nucleotide sequence: TGTGCCAGCAGCCCGAGGGCCGGGATCCGGGAGACCCAGTACTTC.

The gene calls are TRBV28 and TRBJ2-3; D is undetermined. V gave up 2 bases and J gave up 0 bases, with 12 bases separating them. The CDR3 has 16 residues. Looked up from germline, CDR1 is MDHEN and CDR2 is SYDVKM. In DNA, the CDR3 is TGTGCCAGCAGTTTAGTCCGGATTCGAAGCACAGATACGCAGTATTTT. Amino acid sequence: CASSLVRIRSTDTQYF.

V is TRBV5-1 and J is TRBJ2-3; no clear D. CDR1 SGHRS and CDR2 YFSETQ come from the germline V gene. Between the trimmed V and J ends, which lost 4 bases and 3 bases, there was a span of 12 bases. The CDR3 length is 14 residues. The CDR3 DNA sequence: TGCGCCAGCAGCCTACTCTTAGAGACAGATACGCAGTATTTT. This gives the protein CASSLLLETDTQYF.

This chain connects TRBV2 to TRBJ1-1, with a tentative D call TRBD1 (6 bases). CDR3 size: 14 residues. V was shortened by 5 bases and J by 6 bases, with 16 bases between the two germline ends. CDR1 SNHLY and CDR2 FYNNEI come from the germline V gene. CDR3 residues: CASSRDRFNAEAFF. CDR3 nucleotides: TGTGCCAGCAGTCGAGACAGGTTTAACGCTGAAGCTTTCTTT.

With respect to this clone: Other nucleotide sequences in the sample specify the same CDR3. This chain joins TRBV28 and TRBJ2-7, with 9 bases aligning to TRBD1. V was pared by 4 bases and J by 4 bases, with 8 bases of the junction left unmatched. Germline V lookup: CDR1 MDHEN, CDR2 SYDVKM. The CDR3 runs to 15 residues. The CDR3 nucleotides are TGTGCCAGCAGTTCTCCGGGACAGGGACCTTACGAGCAGTACTTC. It specifies CASSSPGQGPYEQYF.

V and J are TRBV9 and TRBJ2-3; D is unclear. There are 14 residues in the CDR3. Germline V gives CDR1 SGDLS, CDR2 YYNGEE. V was shortened by 2 bases and J by 8 bases, with 15 bases between the two germline ends. CDR3 residues: CASSVDAARRTQYF. The CDR3 region has the DNA TGTGCCAGCAGCGTCGACGCGGCCAGGCGTACGCAGTATTTT.

The gene calls are TRBV5-5 and TRBJ1-1, with D tentatively TRBD1 (5 bases). V lost 0 bases, J lost 11 bases, and 11 bases lay in between. There are 12 residues in the CDR3. Germline CDR1 SGHKS, CDR2 YYEKEE (reference sequence). CDR3 nucleotides: TGTGCCAGCAGCTTGGGTGGCAGGGAGGCTTTCTTT. The encoded protein is CASSLGGREAFF. Full variable domain (missing parts from reference TRBV5-5 and TRBJ1-1): DAGVTQSPTHLIKTRGQQVTLRCSPISGHKSVSWYQQVLGQGPQFIFQYYEKEERGRGNFPDRFSARQFPNYSSELNVNALLLGDSALYLCASSLGGREAFFGQGTRLTVV.

Notes on this clone: This probably arose from a read error, given a far larger clone one base away. DNA of the CDR3: TGTGCCAGCAGCTTAAGTACGAGCCCCTACAATGAGCAGTTCTTC. Protein product: CASSLSTSPYNEQFF. The chain combines TRBV7-3 with TRBJ2-1; D is uncertain. The length of the CDR3 is 15 residues. CDR1 is SGHTA and CDR2 is FQGTGA in the germline V gene. Trimming removed 1 base at V and 2 bases at J, with 9 bases between.